The 24 T cell receptor beta chains in this list originate from one sample, sequenced in a study of cytotoxic CD8 clonotypes in ibrutinib-treated CLL. The method was immunoSEQ multiplex PCR; TCRdb's version includes in-frame clones alone and lacks a portion of them. The table has some 63,000 clones, about nine tenths seen once. The source was PBMCs, collected after 12 months of ibrutinib treatment. Receptor source: a human donor with chronic lymphocytic leukemia.

The chain combines TRBV27 with TRBJ2-7; D could derive from TRBD1 or TRBD2 (5 bases each). The CDR3 is 18 amino acids. CDR1 is MNHEY and CDR2 is SMNVEV in the germline V gene (reference sequence). The V and J ends lost 5 bases and 1 base respectively, with 24 bases between them. Here the CDR3 reads CASSPRTQGPEGSYEQYF. CDR3 bases: TGTGCCAGCAGTCCGCGAACCCAAGGTCCCGAGGGGTCCTACGAGCAGTACTTC.

The chain has TRBV28 and TRBJ2-7; D is uncertain. Trimming removed 6 bases from V and 4 bases from J, with 10 bases in between. CDR3 length: 12 residues. Germline V lookup: CDR1 MDHEN, CDR2 SYDVKM. The CDR3 loop is CASSLPLYEQYF. As DNA, the CDR3 is TGTGCCAGCAGCTTACCCCTTTACGAGCAGTACTTC.

This chain links TRBV25-1 with TRBJ2-5; possibly TRBD1 for D (6 bases). Per germline, CDR1 MGHDK and CDR2 SYGVNS. Trimming pared 1 base from V and 4 bases from J, leaving 16 bases between. The CDR3 length is 16 residues. This CDR3 reads CASSESTGYSGETQYF. The CDR3 DNA reads TGTGCCAGCAGTGAATCCACAGGGTATTCCGGAGAGACCCAGTACTTC.

The J gene is TRBJ1-3, the V gene TRBV18; no firm D call. The CDR3 runs to 15 residues. From germline, CDR1 is KGHSH and CDR2 LQKENI. V was cut by 6 bases and J by 1 base, with 13 bases left in between. CDR3 region: CASSKAVDSGNTIYF. The CDR3 coding sequence is TGTGCCAGCTCGAAGGCGGTGGATTCTGGAAACACCATATATTTT.

This clone appeared a single time. The V gene is TRBV6-6, the J gene TRBJ1-6; D might be TRBD1 (6 bases). Germline V lookup: CDR1 MNHNY, CDR2 SVGAGI (reference sequence). The CDR3 contains 16 residues. V was clipped by 0 bases and J by 5 bases, with 11 bases between them. Here the CDR3 DNA reads TGTGCCAGCAGTTACTCGAAGGGACACCATAATTCACCCCTCCACTTT. It yields the protein CASSYSKGHHNSPLHF.

This chain links TRBV4-3 with TRBJ2-2; 7 nucleotides align to TRBD2. The germline V gene encodes CDR1 LGHNA and CDR2 YSLEER. The CDR3 is made up of 16 amino acids. The V and J ends lost 3 bases and 2 bases, in that order; junction bases with no gene match: 6. CDR3 loop: CASSHGREFNTGELFF. In nucleotides, the CDR3 is TGCGCCAGCAGCCATGGGCGGGAGTTCAACACCGGGGAGCTGTTTTTT.

The chain carries TRBV6-5 and TRBJ2-1; perhaps TRBD2 as D (6 bases). Trimming left V 3 bases short and J 5 bases short, with 11 bases between. There are 14 residues in the CDR3. Per germline, CDR1 MNHEY and CDR2 SVGAGI. The CDR3: CASSYQGLHNEQFF. CDR3 sequence (DNA): TGTGCCAGCAGTTATCAAGGACTACACAATGAGCAGTTCTTC.

This sequence joins TRBV15 and TRBJ2-7; weak D call: TRBD2 (5 bases). V was cut by 3 bases and J by 6 bases, with 18 bases left in between. CDR1 and CDR2 (germline): LNHNV, YYDKDF (reference sequence). CDR3 length: 15 residues. The CDR3 region has the DNA TGTGCCACCAGCAGTTCGATGGTCGGGGTCGGCGAGCAGTACTTC. It translates to CATSSSMVGVGEQYF. Filled out from reference TRBV15 and TRBJ2-7, the complete variable domain reads DAMVIQNPRYQVTQFGKPVTLSCSQTLNHNVMYWYQQKSSQAPKLLFHYYDKDFNNEADTPDNFQSRRPNTSFCFLDIRSPGLGDTAMYLCATSSSMVGVGEQYFGPGTRLTVT.

This chain joins TRBV11-2 and TRBJ1-4; no definite D call. The V gene's germline CDR1 is SGHAT and CDR2 FQNNGV. V was pared by 0 bases and J by 7 bases, with 9 bases between. The CDR3 totals 14 residues. The CDR3 DNA is TGTGCCAGCAGCTTAGAGGGGTTTGGTGAAAAACTGTTTTTT. It encodes CASSLEGFGEKLFF.

The table lists this clone with a count of one. V is TRBV10-3 and J is TRBJ1-2; D is unresolved. Germline values: CDR1 ENHRY, CDR2 SYGVKD. With 6 bases removed from V and 4 bases from J, the gap between germline ends came to 12 bases. The CDR3 totals 13 residues. CDR3 sequence reads: CAISSQVLYGYTF. CDR3 in DNA: TGTGCCATCAGCTCTCAGGTACTCTATGGCTACACCTTC.

This chain links TRBV7-2 with TRBJ2-3; tentative D call: TRBD2 (6 bases). V was pared by 5 bases and J by 2 bases, with 11 bases between. The CDR3 sequence is 14 residues long. In germline, CDR1 is SGHTA, CDR2 FQGNSA. The CDR3 nucleotides are TGTGCCAGCAGCCCGGGGGTTATCACAGATACGCAGTATTTT. Translating gives CASSPGVITDTQYF.

This chain joins TRBV5-1 and TRBJ2-7, with 10 positions matching TRBD1. With 1 base clipped from V and 2 bases from J, the junction kept 3 bases outside the gene matches. Germline assignment: CDR1 SGHRS and CDR2 YFSETQ. This CDR3 has 15 residues. The DNA for the CDR3 is TGCGCCAGCAGCTTGCAGGGACAGGGGACCTACGAGCAGTACTTC. It codes for CASSLQGQGTYEQYF.

V and J are TRBV7-2 and TRBJ1-2; D is perhaps TRBD1 (5 bases). V gave up 0 bases and J gave up 1 base, with 9 bases separating them. The CDR3 length is 15 residues. Germline V gives CDR1 SGHTA, CDR2 FQGNSA. This CDR3 reads CASSLATTDNYGYTF. CDR3 bases: TGTGCCAGCAGCTTAGCGACGACAGATAACTATGGCTACACCTTC. The full variable domain, in which reference TRBV7-2 and TRBJ1-2 provide the parts outside the CDR3, is GAGVSQSPSNKVTEKGKDVELRCDPISGHTALYWYRQSLGQGLEFLIYFQGNSAPDKSGLPSDRFSAERTGGSVSTLTIQRTQQEDSAVYLCASSLATTDNYGYTFGSGTRLTVV.

This chain links TRBV6-5 with TRBJ2-7; TRBD1 aligns across 9 bases. The CDR3 sequence is 14 residues long. Germline lookup yields CDR1 MNHEY and CDR2 SVGAGI. V shed 7 bases and J 5 bases; nucleotides not matched to a gene: 9. The CDR3: CASTLRQGVHEQYF. CDR3 in DNA: TGTGCCAGCACCTTGCGACAGGGGGTCCACGAGCAGTACTTC.

CDR3 bases: TGTGCCAGCAGCGCAGGCCCGGGCGGCGAGCAGTACTTC. Residues: CASSAGPGGEQYF. This chain links TRBV9 with TRBJ2-7; no reliable D call. The CDR3 is made up of 13 amino acids. Trimming took 3 bases from V and 6 from J, leaving 13 bases between them. The germline CDR1 and CDR2 sequences are SGDLS and YYNGEE.

This clone was counted between two and nine times. The J gene is TRBJ1-1, the V gene TRBV18, with a possible D match to TRBD1 (5 bases). V was pared by 1 base and J by 0 bases, with 6 bases between. The CDR3 runs 14 residues. CDR1 and CDR2 (germline): KGHSH, LQKENI. CDR3 sequence reads: CASSPRQMNTEAFF. CDR3 nucleotides: TGTGCCAGCTCACCACGACAGATGAACACTGAAGCTTTCTTT.

The gene calls are TRBV27 and TRBJ1-2; D unclear. Trimming removed 6 bases from V and 6 bases from J, with 17 bases in between. Germline-derived CDR1 and CDR2 are MNHEY and SMNVEV (reference sequence). The CDR3 has 14 residues. CDR3 protein: CASRRFGGDNGYTF. The DNA of the CDR3 is TGTGCCAGCAGACGTTTTGGTGGGGATAATGGCTACACCTTC.

V is TRBV7-6 and J is TRBJ1-4; tentatively, D is TRBD1 (5 bases). This CDR3 comprises 16 residues. Trimming left V 1 base short and J 2 bases short, with 11 bases between. Germline V CDR1 and CDR2: SGHVS, FNYEAQ. This CDR3 reads CASSLGQGFTNEKLFF. The CDR3 nucleotides are TGTGCCAGCAGCTTAGGGCAGGGATTTACTAATGAAAAACTGTTTTTT.

The chain joins TRBV7-6 to TRBJ2-1, with 10 bases that match TRBD2. Looked up from germline, CDR1 is SGHVS and CDR2 is FNYEAQ. The CDR3 consists of 19 residues. The V gene end was trimmed by 3 bases and the J gene end by 0 bases; junction bases not matched to a gene: 11. The CDR3 DNA sequence: TGTGCCAGCAGCTTTCGTCTAGCGGGAGTTCCGCCCTCCTACAATGAGCAGTTCTTC. Protein: CASSFRLAGVPPSYNEQFF.

The V call is TRBV6-5, the J call TRBJ1-5; TRBD1 matches at 8 bases. The germline V gene encodes CDR1 MNHEY and CDR2 SVGAGI. There are 15 residues in the CDR3. V was clipped by 2 bases and J by 7 bases; unmatched bases: 7. Here the CDR3 reads CASSYDRGLGQPQHF. In nucleotides, the CDR3 is TGTGCCAGCAGTTACGACAGGGGTTTGGGACAGCCCCAGCATTTT.

DNA for the CDR3: TGTGCCAGCAGTTCACAGGGGGGATACGAGCAGTACTTC. It translates to CASSSQGGYEQYF. J is TRBJ2-7 and V is TRBV27, with 8 bases lining up with TRBD1. Trimming at V came to 4 bases and at J to 4 bases, leaving 3 bases not matched to a gene. The germline V gene encodes CDR1 MNHEY and CDR2 SMNVEV (reference sequence). The CDR3 contains 13 residues.

V usage is TRBV11-2 and J usage is TRBJ1-1, with 8 bases that match TRBD1. Trimming removed 5 bases from V and 7 bases from J; junction bases left unmatched: 12. CDR1 is SGHAT and CDR2 is FQNNGV in the germline V gene. The length of the CDR3 is 15 residues. The CDR3 reads CASSPPTYRGIEAFF. The CDR3 DNA reads TGTGCCAGCAGCCCGCCGACGTACAGGGGGATTGAAGCTTTCTTT.

This clone was seen only a few times. This likely comes from a read error, as the CDR3 has no conserved phenylalanine or tryptophan at its end. The DNA is omitted, as the CDR3 cannot be located on it reliably, and the CDR3 follows TCRdb's listing. The J gene is TRBJ1-2, the V gene TRBV2. Looked up from germline, CDR1 is SNHLY and CDR2 is FYNNEI. The CDR3 numbers 11 amino acids, ends counted. The CDR3 loop is CASERPSPLGV.

This chain links TRBV30 with TRBJ2-7, with D perhaps matching TRBD1 or TRBD2 (5 bases each). The CDR3 extends over 15 amino acids. Trimming stripped 6 bases from V and 0 bases from J, with 18 bases between. Looked up from germline, CDR1 is GTSNPN and CDR2 is SVGIG (reference sequence). The CDR3 spells CACNGGDGSSYEQYF. The CDR3 DNA reads TGTGCCTGCAATGGTGGGGACGGATCCTCCTACGAGCAGTACTTC.